This T cell receptor beta chain came from a study of vaccination and CD4 T cells after COVID-19. Comments on this clonotype: Its antigen is not identified.

The CDR3 length is 11 residues. The germline V and J ends were trimmed by 8 bases and 11 bases, with 15 bases remaining between them. CDR1 MDHEN and CDR2 SYDVKM come from the germline V gene. The Oncomine TCR Beta short-read assay was what sequenced the DNA obtained from cultured CD4+ T cells. Once CD4+ T cells had been cultured, genomic DNA was extracted from them. TCRdb reprocessed the PCR reads via MiXCR and lists one record per CDR3 protein. Among around 13,000 distinct CDR3 sequences, around 42% were seen once, and the ten largest hold about 22%. Documented treatment: 10-day PBMC culture with coronavirus spike peptide pools or control peptides (ViraFEST assay). Peptide-pool expansion of antigen-specific T cells preceded TCR sequencing in ViraFEST. Fewer than 2.5 million PBMCs per well were cultured with 8.5 to 10 IU/ml IL-2 and 10 ug/ml peptide pools.

Sequencing used CD4+ T cells from blood, cultured in vitro, obtained before SARS-CoV-2 vaccination. The clonotype was recovered from a human donor who had recovered from COVID-19. The chain combines TRBV28 with TRBJ1-1; D possibly corresponds to TRBD1 (6 bases). The CDR3 nucleotides are TGTGCCAGCGGTTCCGGGACACAGGCTTTCTTT. It specifies CASGSGTQAFF. Together with reference TRBV28 and TRBJ1-1, the CDR3 gives the full variable domain: DVKVTQSSRYLVKRTGEKVFLECVQDMDHENMFWYRQDPGLGLRLIYFSYDVKMKEKGDIPEGYSVSREKKERFSLILESASTNQTSMYLCASGSGTQAFFGQGTRLTVV.